Included here is one TCR beta chain sequence, with context. Its target antigen remains unknown. Per-nucleotide qualities are absent, and no much larger clonotype sits a single base away. This entry belongs to a study of CD8 T cells in Susac syndrome (dated by TCRdb to the late 2010s). Background for the entire study: The study used repertoire sequencing to test whether antigen drove CD8+ T cell activation and differentiation in Susac syndrome. Overall study outcomes, separate from this receptor: The TCR sequencing and HLA analysis was acknowledged to have included a relatively small number of individuals.

RNA was extracted using the RNeasy kit, and roughly 0.5 to 1 microgram was reverse transcribed with random hexamers. The immunoSEQ multiplex PCR assay, covering 54 Vbeta and 13 Jbeta segments, was used to amplify TCR beta CDR3 regions. PCR amplification bias was corrected using a synthetic template baseline for primer optimization and computational correction. The study's processing was this. Only productive sequences were kept, with reads annotated to V, D and J genes according to IMGT and analyzed in immunoSEQ Analyzer. Clonality was calculated as one minus the Shannon entropy normalized by log2 of the number of productive unique sequences. Public and private clones were assessed among the 100 most prevalent clones of each patient and control. Clones were defined as Susac-specific when absent from the healthy and MS cohorts, from fewer than 1,200 published viral clones and from other ImmuneACCESS disease sequences. TCRdb trimmed public reads at Q25 via fastp, called clones via MiXCR and kept in-frame beta chains. Duplicate CDR3 protein sequences are folded into a single record with the most common DNA and genes. TCRdb's processing, not the authors', yielded these V and J calls. The sample table records 150,000 to 200,000 distinct CDR3 sequences; 80% to 95% of these occur just once. The leading ten clones occupy approximately 0.14% of the sample.

Peripheral blood CD8+ and CD4+ T cells from healthy donors, Susac syndrome patients and multiple sclerosis patients were profiled using high-throughput TCR beta sequencing. Healthy donors were age- and sex-matched controls. Bulk CD8+ and CD4+ T cells were purified by magnetic negative isolation, while CD8+ TEMRA cells were enriched using FACS. Blood was drawn into EDTA tubes, processed within 24 hours, and PBMCs were isolated by density gradient centrifugation. PBMCs intended for TCR sequencing were frozen in liquid nitrogen and were later thawed in a 37 degrees C water bath. The sorted or isolated CD4+, CD8+ and CD8+ TEMRA cells had a purity of 90% or higher. The source of this sequence is a human donor in good health. Source material: CD4+ T cells from PBMCs.

The DNA sequence is given as TGTGCCAGCGGGAGAGTAGCGGGGAGTACCTACGAGCAGTACTTC. It is translated as CASGRVAGSTYEQYF. The rearrangement combines TRBV2 with TRBJ2-7, and 8 junction bases match TRBD2. The germline V end is reduced by 8 bases and the J end by 2 bases; junction bases left unmatched: 11. Taken from cysteine to phenylalanine, the CDR3 has 15 residues. CDR3 DNA only is kept here, 45 bases in frame from base 1. CDR1 and CDR2 are drawn from the germline V gene: SNHLY, FYNNEI.